Below, 17 T cell receptor beta chains from the same sample are listed, as sequenced in a study of blood T cells in healthy people across ages. A sample-barcoded 5' primer and a J-beta primer mix were used in a second PCR of roughly 6 to 11 cycles. Each CDR3 protein gets one entry after TCRdb re-called the 5' RACE reads with MiXCR. The table includes roughly 680,000 distinct CDR3 sequences, under 25% detected once. Source material: blood. These TCRs come from a man between 65 and 85 years old in good health.

As to this clonotype: The germline gene is not matched at one end of the junction; a read error may be the cause. The rearrangement uses TRBV9 and TRBJ2-7; a possible D gene is TRBD2 (5 bases). CDR1 SGDLS and CDR2 YYNGEE come from the germline V gene. This CDR3 is 14 amino acids long. DNA of the CDR3: TGTGCCAGCAGCGCAGGACCCGAGGGCAACGAGCAGTGCTTC. Its translation is CASSAGPEGNEQCF.

This clonotype was recorded a few times. The chain has TRBV6-1 and TRBJ1-2; 7 bases align to TRBD1. The CDR3 totals 14 residues. The trim removed 3 bases at V and 8 bases at J, leaving 9 bases unmatched. Germline V lookup: CDR1 MNHNS, CDR2 SASEGT. CDR3 bases: TGTGCCAGCAGTGATGGACAGGCGAGATACGGCTACACCTTC. Its translation is CASSDGQARYGYTF.

The chain combines TRBV5-1 with TRBJ1-1; a weak D match, TRBD1 (5 bases). Trimming shortened V by 7 bases and J by 1 base, and 14 bases separated the two germline ends. The length of the CDR3 is 14 residues. Germline lookup yields CDR1 SGHRS and CDR2 YFSETQ. The CDR3 DNA sequence: TGCGCCAGCCAGCCGGGGACTACGAACACTGAAGCTTTCTTT. Encoded protein: CASQPGTTNTEAFF.

This chain links TRBV7-9 with TRBJ2-5, with D hard to call. The J call may be in error: the DNA end matches TRBJ2-1 better. This CDR3 has 12 residues. Germline V gives CDR1 SEHNR, CDR2 FQNEAQ (reference sequence). Here the CDR3 DNA reads TGTGCCAGCAGGTCTAATGCTGGCGAGCAGTTCTTC. This gives the protein CASRSNAGEQFF.

This clonotype showed up just a few times. The genes are TRBV6-6 and TRBJ1-4, with D unclear. CDR3 length equals 14 residues. CDR1 and CDR2 (germline): MNHNY, SVGAGI (reference sequence). V was clipped by 5 bases and J by 3 bases, with 10 bases between them. CDR3 sequence reads: CASSPRMPNEKLFF. The CDR3 DNA sequence: TGTGCCAGCAGTCCTAGGATGCCTAATGAAAAACTGTTTTTT.

This clonotype was detected only a few times. The chain combines TRBV5-1 with TRBJ2-4, with 9 bases identical to TRBD2. The CDR3 runs 15 residues. V lost 0 bases to trimming and J lost 8 bases; unmatched junction nucleotides: 6. Per the germline V gene, CDR1 is SGHRS and CDR2 is YFSETQ. As DNA, the CDR3 is TGCGCCAGCAGCTTGGCGGCGCGGGAGGGGGACATTCAGTACTTC. Translating gives CASSLAAREGDIQYF.

The CDR3 coding sequence is TGTGCCAGCAGTCCCCAACTAGCGGCAAGCTCCTACGAGCAGTACTTC. Its translation: CASSPQLAASSYEQYF. V is TRBV6-1 and J is TRBJ2-7; TRBD2 matches 8 bases. Germline V gene sequence: CDR1 MNHNS, CDR2 SASEGT. This CDR3 comprises 16 residues. V lost 5 bases to trimming and J lost 0 bases; unmatched junction nucleotides: 9.

The chain carries TRBV28 and TRBJ1-5, with 7 bases fitting TRBD1. V dropped 3 bases and J dropped 7; count of bases not matched to a gene: 12. Germline V gene sequence: CDR1 MDHEN, CDR2 SYDVKM. CDR3 length equals 16 residues. This CDR3 is CASSLDRPTGEQPQHF. For the CDR3, the DNA is TGTGCCAGCAGTTTGGACAGGCCGACGGGGGAGCAGCCCCAGCATTTT.

This clonotype was counted between two and nine times. DNA for the CDR3: TGCGCCAGCAGCTGGGTTGGACAAGGCGGTGAAGCTTTCTTT. The encoded protein is CASSWVGQGGEAFF. The chain is built from TRBV5-1 and TRBJ1-1, with D perhaps matching TRBD1 (5 bases). V gave up 3 bases and J gave up 7 bases, with 16 bases separating them. The CDR3 extends over 14 amino acids. The germline V gene has CDR1 SGHRS and CDR2 YFSETQ.

The chain combines TRBV9 with TRBJ2-5, with TRBD2 identical over 10 bases. With the DNA end fitting TRBJ2-1 better, the J assignment may be wrong. This CDR3 has 16 amino acids. Germline V gives CDR1 SGDLS, CDR2 YYNGEE. The CDR3 loop reads CASSVDPGTSVNEQFF. Written as DNA, the CDR3 is TGTGCCAGCAGCGTAGACCCCGGGACTAGCGTTAATGAGCAGTTCTTC.

The V call is TRBV7-2, the J call TRBJ2-7, with D uncertain. V was clipped by 2 bases and J by 6 bases, with 5 bases between them. Looked up from germline, CDR1 is SGHTA and CDR2 is FQGNSA. This CDR3 has 11 residues. The CDR3: CASSLWSEQYF. In DNA, the CDR3 is TGTGCCAGCAGCTTATGGTCCGAGCAGTACTTC. Full variable domain (rest looked up from reference TRBV7-2 and TRBJ2-7): GAGVSQSPSNKVTEKGKDVELRCDPISGHTALYWYRQSLGQGLEFLIYFQGNSAPDKSGLPSDRFSAERTGGSVSTLTIQRTQQEDSAVYLCASSLWSEQYFGPGTRLTVT.

This clonotype was recorded a few times. The chain recombines TRBV18 with TRBJ1-6; 11 bases agree with TRBD1. Trimming removed 5 bases from V and 8 bases from J; junction bases left unmatched: 5. Germline V gives CDR1 KGHSH, CDR2 LQKENI. The CDR3 runs to 15 residues. The CDR3 nucleotides read TGTGCCAGCTCAGCCGGACAGGGGGCTGATTCACCCCTCCACTTT. Translation: CASSAGQGADSPLHF.

The rearrangement uses TRBV14 and TRBJ2-5; D remains ambiguous. Germline assignment: CDR1 SGHDN and CDR2 FVKESK. V gave up 1 base and J gave up 5 bases, with 11 bases separating them. This CDR3 has 14 residues. CDR3 protein: CASSQADRVETQYF. The CDR3 DNA sequence: TGTGCCAGCAGCCAAGCAGATAGGGTTGAGACCCAGTACTTC.

This clonotype was seen more than once but under ten times. This chain uses TRBV5-1 with TRBJ2-2, with unresolved D. The CDR3 is made up of 15 amino acids. The V end lost 0 bases, the J end lost 0 bases, and 6 bases lay between the germline ends. Germline CDR1 reads SGHRS; CDR2 reads YFSETQ. CDR3 in amino acids: CASSLDPANTGELFF. CDR3 coding DNA: TGCGCCAGCAGCTTGGATCCAGCGAACACCGGGGAGCTGTTTTTT.

The table lists this clonotype with a few counts. The J gene is TRBJ1-2, the V gene TRBV28, with D maybe TRBD1 (6 bases). CDR1 is MDHEN, CDR2 SYDVKM, per germline. The V end was cut by 3 bases, the J end by 8 bases, with 13 bases between. The CDR3 spans 13 residues. The chain's CDR3 is CASSLRGPGGYTF. CDR3 DNA: TGTGCCAGCAGTTTGCGGGGGCCCGGGGGCTACACCTTC.

This clonotype was seen a handful of times. The chain recombines TRBV20-1 with TRBJ2-1; TRBD2 aligns across 7 bases. CDR3 length: 15 residues. CDR1 and CDR2 from the germline V gene are DFQATT and SNEGSKA (reference sequence). After removal of 6 bases from V and 4 bases from J, the junction contained 12 bases not matched to a gene. The CDR3 coding sequence is TGCAGTGCCCCCAGGGCTAGCGGTCGTTACAATGAGCAGTTCTTC. Translation gives CSAPRASGRYNEQFF.

The chain recombines TRBV20-1 with TRBJ2-1; D is uncertain. CDR1 is DFQATT and CDR2 is SNEGSKA in the germline V gene (reference sequence). Trimming took 3 bases from V and 1 from J, leaving 10 bases between them. The CDR3 length is 14 residues. The CDR3 coding sequence is TGCAGTGCTAGTTCCCCTAGATCCTACAATGAGCAGTTCTTC. It yields the protein CSASSPRSYNEQFF.